Listed below are T cell receptor beta chains from one sample, sequenced in a study of T cell responses to AZD1222 COVID-19 vaccine. Data came from immunoSEQ multiplex PCR; TCRdb stores just in-frame clones and leaves some out. The sample lists 150,000 or so clones; approximately 88% were seen once. This material consisted of peripheral blood, taken on day 0 of AZD1222 vaccination. The receptors come from an adult in good health. CDR3s include the opening cysteine and the closing phenylalanine or tryptophan. D genes are given only for firm matches. The size entry is marked missing in some rows and otherwise reads once, few, many or a size class.

J gene: TRBJ2-5
clone size: NA
D gene: TRBD2
V gene: TRBV24-1
CDR3 DNA: TGTGCCACCAGTGATCCCACTAGCGGGAAGACCCAGTACTTC
CDR3 protein: CATSDPTSGKTQYF

J gene: TRBJ2-7
clone size: NA
D gene: NA
V gene: TRBV6-5
CDR3 DNA: TGTGCCAGCTCTCGGTGGGAGCAGTACTTC
CDR3 protein: CASSRWEQYF

J gene: TRBJ1-1
clone size: NA
D gene: NA
V gene: TRBV13
CDR3 DNA: TGTGCCAGCAGCCCAACCATGGAGATTGAGAACACTGAAGCTTTCTTT
CDR3 protein: CASSPTMEIENTEAFF

J gene: TRBJ1-2
clone size: NA
D gene: NA
V gene: TRBV19
CDR3 DNA: TGTGCCAGTGAAGTATCGGGTGAGGCGACTTCTAGCTATGGCTACACCTTC
CDR3 protein: CASEVSGEATSSYGYTF

J gene: TRBJ1-1
clone size: NA
D gene: NA
V gene: TRBV19
CDR3 DNA: TGTGCCAGTAGTATAAGGAGGGGACAGAACACTGAAGCTTTCTTT
CDR3 protein: CASSIRRGQNTEAFF

J gene: TRBJ1-4
clone size: NA
D gene: NA
V gene: TRBV2
CDR3 DNA: TGTGCCAGCGTTCAAGGGTTGTTTGAAAAACTGTTTTTT
CDR3 protein: CASVQGLFEKLFF

J gene: TRBJ2-1
clone size: NA
D gene: TRBD1
V gene: TRBV5-1
CDR3 DNA: TGCGCCAGCAGCTTGGAGACAGGGGAGCAGTTCTTC
CDR3 protein: CASSLETGEQFF

J gene: TRBJ1-1
clone size: NA
D gene: TRBD1
V gene: TRBV6-5
CDR3 DNA: TGTGCCAGCACCCGGGACAGGGGGCGTGCTGAAGCTTTCTTT
CDR3 protein: CASTRDRGRAEAFF

J gene: TRBJ1-1
clone size: NA
D gene: NA
V gene: TRBV25-1
CDR3 DNA: TGTGCCAGCAGTGATTCAGGGCCCGCCGGGGGAACTGAAGCTTTCTTT
CDR3 protein: CASSDSGPAGGTEAFF

J gene: TRBJ1-1
clone size: NA
D gene: TRBD1
V gene: TRBV6-5
CDR3 DNA: TGTGCCAGCAGAATCACAGGGGGGACTGAAGCTTTCTTT
CDR3 protein: CASRITGGTEAFF

J gene: TRBJ1-6
clone size: NA
D gene: NA
V gene: TRBV5-6
CDR3 DNA: TGTGCCAGCAGCTTGGGGTGGAATTCACCCCTCCACTTT
CDR3 protein: CASSLGWNSPLHF

J gene: TRBJ1-1
clone size: few
D gene: NA
V gene: TRBV2
CDR3 DNA: TGTGCCAGCAAGGTGGGGCGGAACACTGAAGCTTTCTTT
CDR3 protein: CASKVGRNTEAFF

J gene: TRBJ1-2
clone size: NA
D gene: NA
V gene: TRBV6-5
CDR3 DNA: TGTGCCAGCAGGGTACAGGGAAACACTAACTATGGCTACACCTTC
CDR3 protein: CASRVQGNTNYGYTF

J gene: TRBJ1-5
clone size: NA
D gene: NA
V gene: TRBV7-8
CDR3 DNA: TGTGCCAGCAGCTTAGGCAACAATCAGCCCCAGCATTTT
CDR3 protein: CASSLGNNQPQHF

J gene: TRBJ1-4
clone size: NA
D gene: TRBD1
V gene: TRBV12-5
CDR3 DNA: TGTGCTAGTGGATTGTGGGGACAGGGAGTGGATGAAAAACTGTTTTTT
CDR3 protein: CASGLWGQGVDEKLFF

J gene: TRBJ1-1
clone size: NA
D gene: TRBD1
V gene: TRBV5-1
CDR3 DNA: TGCGCCAGCAGCCTGAGGGGGCGAGCGACTGAAGCTTTCTTT
CDR3 protein: CASSLRGRATEAFF

J gene: TRBJ2-1
clone size: NA
D gene: TRBD2
V gene: TRBV5-5
CDR3 DNA: TGTGCCAGCAGCTGGGAGGGCGGGGGAACTCTCAATGAGCAGTTCTTC
CDR3 protein: CASSWEGGGTLNEQFF

J gene: TRBJ2-1
clone size: NA
D gene: NA
V gene: TRBV7-3
CDR3 DNA: TGTGCCAGCAGCTTTGGGGGGATTGACAATGAGCAGTTCTTC
CDR3 protein: CASSFGGIDNEQFF

J gene: TRBJ2-7
clone size: once
D gene: TRBD1
V gene: TRBV29-1
CDR3 DNA: TGCAGCGTTGGGGTGACAGGGTTCGAGCAGTACTTC
CDR3 protein: CSVGVTGFEQYF

J gene: TRBJ2-2
clone size: NA
D gene: NA
V gene: TRBV5-1
CDR3 DNA: TGCGCCAGCTCGAAGGCCCCAGGGGCTACCACCGGGGAGCTGTTTTTT
CDR3 protein: CASSKAPGATTGELFF

J gene: TRBJ2-5
clone size: NA
D gene: TRBD2
V gene: TRBV27
CDR3 DNA: TGTGCCAGCAGTTTATGGGAGCGGGGGGAGGAGACCCAGTACTTC
CDR3 protein: CASSLWERGEETQYF

J gene: TRBJ1-1
clone size: NA
D gene: NA
V gene: TRBV4-3
CDR3 DNA: TGCGCCAGCAGCCAAGTTTCTAGGGGGAATGAAGCTTTCTTT
CDR3 protein: CASSQVSRGNEAFF

J gene: TRBJ1-1
clone size: once
D gene: NA
V gene: TRBV15
CDR3 DNA: TGTGCCACCAGCATGGAAGTAAAGGGGAACACTGAAGCTTTCTTT
CDR3 protein: CATSMEVKGNTEAFF

J gene: TRBJ1-1
clone size: NA
D gene: NA
V gene: TRBV7-6
CDR3 DNA: TGTGCCAGCAGCTTAATGTCAGAAGGGATTGAAGCTTTCTTT
CDR3 protein: CASSLMSEGIEAFF

J gene: TRBJ2-7
clone size: NA
D gene: TRBD1
V gene: TRBV2
CDR3 DNA: TGTGCCAGCAGAGGACAGGGTAGCTACGAGCAGTACTTC
CDR3 protein: CASRGQGSYEQYF

J gene: TRBJ1-2
clone size: NA
D gene: NA
V gene: TRBV4-2
CDR3 DNA: TGTGCCAGCAGCCAAGTTAGGTCCTCAGAAGGCTATGGCTACACCTTC
CDR3 protein: CASSQVRSSEGYGYTF

J gene: TRBJ2-5
clone size: NA
D gene: NA
V gene: TRBV5-1
CDR3 DNA: TGCGCCAGCAGTTTACAACAGGCCCAAGAGACCCAGTACTTC
CDR3 protein: CASSLQQAQETQYF

J gene: TRBJ2-7
clone size: once
D gene: NA
V gene: TRBV12-5
CDR3 DNA: TGTGCTAGTGGTCCCTGGACGGGCTCCTACGAGCAGTACTTC
CDR3 protein: CASGPWTGSYEQYF

J gene: TRBJ2-7
clone size: NA
D gene: TRBD2
V gene: TRBV9
CDR3 DNA: TGTGCCAGCAGCGAAGCGGGGAGCTCCTACGAGCAGTACTTC
CDR3 protein: CASSEAGSSYEQYF

J gene: TRBJ1-2
clone size: few
D gene: NA
V gene: TRBV3-1/TRBV3-2
CDR3 DNA: TGTGCCAGCAGCCAGGCCCGATCTTCTAACTATGGCTACACCTTC
CDR3 protein: CASSQARSSNYGYTF

J gene: TRBJ1-1
clone size: NA
D gene: NA
V gene: TRBV9
CDR3 DNA: TGTGCCAGCAGCGTAGTAAGACCGATGAACACTGAAGCTTTCTTT
CDR3 protein: CASSVVRPMNTEAFF

J gene: TRBJ2-5
clone size: NA
D gene: TRBD2
V gene: TRBV19
CDR3 DNA: TGTGCCAGTAGTATATTAGCGGGGGGTCTCCGAGAGACCCAGTACTTC
CDR3 protein: CASSILAGGLRETQYF

J gene: TRBJ1-2
clone size: NA
D gene: TRBD1
V gene: TRBV5-5
CDR3 DNA: TGTGCCAGCAGCTTTACCGGGACAGGGGGCTTTGGTTATGGCTACACCTTC
CDR3 protein: CASSFTGTGGFGYGYTF

J gene: TRBJ1-1
clone size: NA
D gene: NA
V gene: TRBV18
CDR3 DNA: TGTGCCAGCTTGGGAGAGGGTCGAAACACTGAAGCTTTCTTT
CDR3 protein: CASLGEGRNTEAFF

J gene: TRBJ1-2
clone size: NA
D gene: NA
V gene: TRBV18
CDR3 DNA: TGTGCCAGCTCCACCGAGCTGGCGGGGTCTGGCTACACCTTC
CDR3 protein: CASSTELAGSGYTF

J gene: TRBJ1-1
clone size: once
D gene: NA
V gene: TRBV5-1
CDR3 DNA: TGCGCCAGCAGCCGATCGCTTAACACTGAAGCTTTCTTT
CDR3 protein: CASSRSLNTEAFF

J gene: TRBJ2-7
clone size: NA
D gene: TRBD2
V gene: TRBV6-5
CDR3 DNA: TGTGCCAGCGGAGTTACTAGCGGGAACTCCTACGAGCAGTACTTC
CDR3 protein: CASGVTSGNSYEQYF

J gene: TRBJ1-3
clone size: NA
D gene: NA
V gene: TRBV6-1
CDR3 DNA: TGTGCCAGCAGTGAAAGAGTAGTTGGAAACACCATATATTTT
CDR3 protein: CASSERVVGNTIYF

J gene: TRBJ1-2
clone size: NA
D gene: NA
V gene: TRBV5-1
CDR3 DNA: TGCGCCAGCAGCTTGATTGGGGGCAACGGTGGCTACACCTTC
CDR3 protein: CASSLIGGNGGYTF

J gene: TRBJ2-7
clone size: NA
D gene: NA
V gene: TRBV6-5
CDR3 DNA: TGTGCCAGCAGGGGACTTCGGGGGTCCTACGAGCAGTACTTC
CDR3 protein: CASRGLRGSYEQYF

J gene: TRBJ2-1
clone size: NA
D gene: NA
V gene: TRBV19
CDR3 DNA: TGTGCCAGTAGCAACGGGTGGGATGAGCAGTTCTTC
CDR3 protein: CASSNGWDEQFF

J gene: TRBJ1-5
clone size: NA
D gene: NA
V gene: TRBV24-1
CDR3 DNA: TGTGCCACCAGTGACCCAGGACAGCCCCAGCATTTT
CDR3 protein: CATSDPGQPQHF

J gene: TRBJ1-4
clone size: NA
D gene: TRBD1
V gene: TRBV7-9
CDR3 DNA: TGTGCCAGCAGCGGCGGACAGGTGGGAAAACTGTTTTTT
CDR3 protein: CASSGGQVGKLFF

J gene: TRBJ2-5
clone size: NA
D gene: NA
V gene: TRBV28
CDR3 DNA: TGTGCCAGCAGTTCCACATTGGAGACCCAGTACTTC
CDR3 protein: CASSSTLETQYF

J gene: TRBJ1-1
clone size: NA
D gene: NA
V gene: TRBV6-1
CDR3 DNA: TGTGCCAGCAGTGAATTCCCCGGGGCCCCTGAAGCTTTCTTT
CDR3 protein: CASSEFPGAPEAFF

J gene: TRBJ2-5
clone size: NA
D gene: TRBD2
V gene: TRBV24-1
CDR3 DNA: TGTGCCACCGGGACTAGCGGGGAAGAGACCCAGTACTTC
CDR3 protein: CATGTSGEETQYF

J gene: TRBJ1-2
clone size: NA
D gene: NA
V gene: TRBV6-2/TRBV6-3
CDR3 DNA: TGTGCCAGCAGCACCTGGACAGACAACTATGGCTACACCTTC
CDR3 protein: CASSTWTDNYGYTF

J gene: TRBJ1-6
clone size: NA
D gene: TRBD1
V gene: TRBV18
CDR3 DNA: TGTGCCAGCTCGCAAAGACAGGGTGAGGGATCACCCCTCCACTTT
CDR3 protein: CASSQRQGEGSPLHF